One and the same sample provided the 11 T cell receptor beta chains below, sequenced in a study of shared clonotypes between healthy human individuals. The table came from immunoSEQ multiplex PCR; TCRdb's copy has only in-frame clones and leaves some out. The sample has about 2.3 million clones, less than 95% seen once. Specimen: naive CD4+ T cells from PBMCs. The subset here: CD45RA+ positively selected. The receptors derive from a man between 18 and 29 years old in good health. Some clones in this sample may be carry-over from other donors' samples.

The V and J genes are TRBV5-6 and TRBJ2-5, with D hard to call. Between the trimmed V and J ends, which lost 4 bases and 2 bases, there was a span of 15 bases. This CDR3 comprises 15 residues. Per germline, CDR1 SGHDT and CDR2 YYEEEE. The CDR3 loop is CASSEVGRGQETQYF. The CDR3 nucleotides are TGTGCCAGCAGCGAGGTTGGCAGAGGACAAGAGACCCAGTACTTC.

This chain connects TRBV6-5 to TRBJ1-2; the D is unclear. V shed 6 bases and J shed 7 bases, with 18 bases lying between them. This CDR3 region has 14 residues. The germline CDR1 and CDR2 sequences are MNHEY and SVGAGI. The CDR3 DNA sequence: TGTGCCAGCAGGAACCTCGCGAAGGCAGCTGGCTACACCTTC. Translating gives CASRNLAKAAGYTF.

Of note for this clone: This specimen includes other DNA sequences encoding the same CDR3. CDR3 coding DNA: TGCGCCAGCAGCTTGGTAGCGGGAACCTACAATGAGCAGTTCTTC. This translates into CASSLVAGTYNEQFF. The gene calls are TRBV5-1 and TRBJ2-1; 8 nucleotides match TRBD2. The CDR3 length is 15 residues. Germline V lookup: CDR1 SGHRS, CDR2 YFSETQ. Trimming cost V 0 bases and J 2 bases; bases outside gene matches: 1.

This clone was observed a few times. The same CDR3 also results from other DNA sequences found in this sample. The V and J genes are TRBV5-1 and TRBJ1-1; D not certain. V dropped 0 bases and J dropped 1 base, with 10 bases sitting between them. Germline lookup yields CDR1 SGHRS and CDR2 YFSETQ. This CDR3 comprises 15 residues. DNA for the CDR3: TGCGCCAGCAGCTTGGGCCAGGCATCGAACACTGAAGCTTTCTTT. Protein product: CASSLGQASNTEAFF. The whole variable domain, filled in from reference TRBV5-1 and TRBJ1-1, reads KAGVTQTPRYLIKTRGQQVTLSCSPISGHRSVSWYQQTPGQGLQFLFEYFSETQRNKGNFPGRFSGRQFSNSRSEMNVSTLELGDSALYLCASSLGQASNTEAFFGQGTRLTVV.

The V call is TRBV25-1, the J call TRBJ2-3; D perhaps matches TRBD1 (5 bases). Looked up from germline, CDR1 is MGHDK and CDR2 is SYGVNS. CDR3 length: 17 residues. V lost 1 base, J lost 0 bases, and 14 bases lay in between. The CDR3 nucleotides read TGTGCCAGCAGTGAATTTGGGGCCCGTATAAGCACAGATACGCAGTATTTT. Translating it yields CASSEFGARISTDTQYF.

The chain joins TRBV7-2 to TRBJ2-5, with D hard to call. The CDR3 spans 14 residues. Trimming pared 2 bases from V and 0 bases from J, leaving 7 bases between. Germline V gene lookup returns CDR1 SGHTA and CDR2 FQGNSA. CDR3 coding DNA: TGTGCCAGCAGCTTAAGGGCAGACCAAGAGACCCAGTACTTC. Its translation is CASSLRADQETQYF.

This clone appeared once. This chain connects TRBV2 to TRBJ2-2, with D uncertain. V gave up 4 bases and J gave up 2 bases, with 5 bases separating them. This CDR3 is 13 amino acids long. Germline V gives CDR1 SNHLY, CDR2 FYNNEI. CDR3 nucleotide sequence: TGTGCCAGCAGTGTTTACAACACCGGGGAGCTGTTTTTT. Translated: CASSVYNTGELFF.

The chain employs TRBV28 and TRBJ2-3; D is undetermined. The CDR3 has 15 residues. Germline V gene sequence: CDR1 MDHEN, CDR2 SYDVKM. V was clipped by 4 bases and J by 2 bases, with 13 bases between them. The CDR3 DNA is TGTGCCAGCAGTTACGGGCGGCCGACCACAGATACGCAGTATTTT. It translates to CASSYGRPTTDTQYF. Full variable domain (outside the CDR3, taken from reference TRBV28 and TRBJ2-3): DVKVTQSSRYLVKRTGEKVFLECVQDMDHENMFWYRQDPGLGLRLIYFSYDVKMKEKGDIPEGYSVSREKKERFSLILESASTNQTSMYLCASSYGRPTTDTQYFGPGTRLTVL.

This clone was found once. The sample holds other DNA sequences that translate to the same CDR3. The chain links TRBV5-1 to TRBJ2-7; 9 bases fit TRBD2. The CDR3 is 14 residues long. V trimming: 2 bases; J trimming: 2 bases; junction bases outside the gene matches: 2. Germline V gene sequence: CDR1 SGHRS, CDR2 YFSETQ. The CDR3 loop is CASSFSGSPYEQYF. CDR3 nucleotides: TGCGCCAGCAGCTTTAGCGGGAGTCCCTACGAGCAGTACTTC.

About this clone itself: Sequence at one end of the junction differs from germline and may be a read error. The chain carries TRBV6-5 and TRBJ1-3; possibly TRBD1 for D (6 bases). The CDR3 consists of 14 residues. The germline gives CDR1 MNHEY, CDR2 SVGAGI. The CDR3 bases are TGTGCCATCAGTGCAGTGGACAGAGGAAACACCATATATTTT. Translating it yields CAISAVDRGNTIYF.

The chain recombines TRBV2 with TRBJ2-3; tentative D call: TRBD1 (5 bases). Germline CDR1 SNHLY, CDR2 FYNNEI. This CDR3 spans 15 amino acids. V gave up 3 bases and J gave up 2 bases, with 12 bases separating them. The CDR3: CASSDGRANTDTQYF. The CDR3 DNA reads as TGTGCCAGCAGTGACGGCAGGGCTAACACAGATACGCAGTATTTT.